This is a list of T cell receptor beta chains from one sample in a study of neurological immune-mediated disorders. MiXCR was run by TCRdb on the 5' RACE reads, yielding one entry per CDR3 protein. The table has 95,000 or so distinct CDR3 sequences, roughly 4% seen once. Sequencing used PBMCs. Every receptor here comes from a woman younger than 35 with multiple sclerosis. Both conserved end residues are part of each CDR3. D genes are given only for firm matches. Where a row states a size, it is once, few, many or the class of an expanded clone; other rows omit it.

D gene	V gene	clone size	J gene	CDR3 protein	CDR3 DNA
NA	TRBV28	many	TRBJ2-7	CASSAEGWDVRTYEQYF	TGTGCCAGCAGCGCCGAAGGGTGGGACGTGAGAACCTACGAGCAGTACTTC
TRBD1	TRBV18	NA	TRBJ1-1	CASSTWDRNYEAFF	TGTGCCAGCTCAACATGGGACAGAAACTATGAAGCTTTCTTT
NA	TRBV29-1	many	TRBJ1-2	CSVEKGNYGYTF	TGCAGCGTTGAAAAGGGAAACTATGGCTACACCTTC
NA	TRBV20-1	many	TRBJ2-7	CSARDQVGDSHPYEQYF	TGCAGTGCTAGAGATCAAGTTGGCGACAGCCATCCCTACGAGCAGTACTTC
TRBD1	TRBV28	NA	TRBJ2-6	CASSSTGTGPTPGANVLTF	TGTGCCAGCAGCTCTACCGGGACAGGGCCAACACCTGGGGCCAACGTCCTGACTTTC
TRBD1	TRBV5-1	many	TRBJ1-2	CASSATQQGAFGYTF	TGCGCCAGCAGCGCCACCCAACAGGGGGCCTTTGGCTACACCTTC
NA	TRBV12-3/TRBV12-4	many	TRBJ2-2	CASRAQGALNTGELFF	TGTGCCAGCAGGGCTCAGGGTGCCCTAAACACCGGGGAGCTGTTTTTT
NA	TRBV20-1	few	TRBJ2-7	CSARSHGYEQYF	TGCAGTGCTAGGTCTCACGGCTACGAGCAGTACTTC
NA	TRBV10-3	many	TRBJ2-7	CAISESGSYEQYF	TGTGCCATCAGTGAGTCTGGGTCCTACGAGCAGTACTTC
TRBD2	TRBV12-3/TRBV12-4	many	TRBJ2-1	CASRGPDARTSGGTYNEQFF	TGTGCCAGCAGGGGGCCTGATGCGAGAACTAGCGGGGGGACCTACAATGAGCAGTTCTTC
TRBD1	TRBV7-2	many	TRBJ2-3	CASSLEGYRGRTDTQYF	TGTGCCAGCAGCTTAGAAGGTTACAGGGGGAGGACAGATACGCAGTATTTT
NA	TRBV30	many	TRBJ1-5	CAWSKGPLPSNQPQHF	TGTGCCTGGAGCAAGGGTCCTCTCCCCAGCAATCAGCCCCAGCATTTT
TRBD1	TRBV18	many	TRBJ1-3	CASSPRDRALGNTIYF	TGTGCCAGCTCACCGAGGGACAGGGCCCTTGGAAACACCATATATTTT
TRBD2	TRBV20-1	medium-sized	TRBJ2-1	CSARDSGGGGAEQFF	TGCAGTGCTAGAGATTCGGGCGGGGGAGGGGCCGAGCAGTTCTTC
NA	TRBV4-1	many	TRBJ1-1	CASSQVRSNTEAFF	TGCGCCAGCAGCCAAGTACGCAGCAACACTGAAGCTTTCTTT
NA	TRBV4-2	many	TRBJ2-6	CASSQGGDSGANVLTF	TGTGCCAGCAGCCAGGGCGGGGATTCTGGGGCCAACGTCCTGACTTTC